This passage covers 10 T cell receptor beta chains from one sample sequenced in a study of PD-1 blockade in classical Hodgkin lymphoma. Relapse after autologous stem cell transplantation occurred in every patient, and brentuximab vedotin exposure varied. Repertoires were generated with immunoSEQ multiplex PCR, while TCRdb's copy carries only in-frame clones and drops some. The sample shows more than 50,000 clones, 71% of them seen only once. This sample comprised peripheral blood mononuclear cells (PBMCs), obtained before the second cycle of nivolumab. These receptors were collected from a human donor with classical Hodgkin lymphoma.

V usage is TRBV20-1 and J usage is TRBJ1-1; D perhaps matches TRBD1 (5 bases). The CDR3 has 11 amino acids. Per the germline V gene, CDR1 is DFQATT and CDR2 is SNEGSKA (reference sequence). The ends were cut back, 5 bases at V and 4 bases at J, with 8 bases in the middle. The DNA for the CDR3 is TGCAGTGCTGAGCAGGGCACTGAAGCTTTCTTT. Translated, it gives CSAEQGTEAFF.

This chain joins TRBV11-3 and TRBJ2-1; 12 nucleotides match TRBD2. CDR1 SGHNT and CDR2 YENEEA come from the germline V gene. The CDR3 is 16 residues long. Trimming at V came to 5 bases and at J to 5 bases, leaving 7 bases not matched to a gene. CDR3 coding DNA: TGTGCCAGCAGCCCTTGGACTAGCGGGAATAACAATGAGCAGTTCTTC. It translates to CASSPWTSGNNNEQFF. The whole variable domain, filled in from reference TRBV11-3 and TRBJ2-1, reads EAGVVQSPRYKIIEKKQPVAFWCNPISGHNTLYWYLQNLGQGPELLIRYENEEAVDDSQLPKDRFSAERLKGVDSTLKIQPAELGDSAVYLCASSPWTSGNNNEQFFGPGTRLTVL.

The V and J genes are TRBV4-1 and TRBJ2-1; D remains unclear. Germline V gene lookup returns CDR1 MGHRA and CDR2 YSYEKL. Trimming took 1 base from V and 8 from J, leaving 6 bases between them. CDR3 length equals 12 residues. The CDR3 coding sequence is TGCGCCAGCAGCCAAGGGGCTTATGAGCAGTTCTTC. Translating it yields CASSQGAYEQFF.

The chain employs TRBV5-1 and TRBJ2-7; 8 bases are a match to TRBD1. Trimming cost V 5 bases and J 6 bases; bases outside gene matches: 10. Germline CDR1 reads SGHRS; CDR2 reads YFSETQ. This CDR3 contains 14 residues. This CDR3 is CASRLKDRDSEQYF. For the CDR3, the DNA is TGCGCCAGCAGATTGAAGGACAGGGACAGCGAGCAGTACTTC.

The chain recombines TRBV12-5 with TRBJ2-3, with D possibly matching TRBD2 (7 bases). The germline V gene encodes CDR1 LGHNT and CDR2 FRNRAP. Trimming cost V 7 bases and J 2 bases, with 10 bases left between them. This CDR3 has 13 residues. CDR3 bases: TGTGCTAGTGCGGGGGGCTTCACAGATACGCAGTATTTT. Its translation: CASAGGFTDTQYF.

The V and J genes are TRBV5-1 and TRBJ1-2; 7 bases match TRBD1. The V gene's germline CDR1 is SGHRS and CDR2 YFSETQ. V dropped 4 bases and J dropped 7; count of bases not matched to a gene: 7. The CDR3 is 13 amino acids. This chain's CDR3 is CASSSTGDVGYTF. The DNA for the CDR3 is TGCGCCAGCAGCAGTACAGGGGATGTTGGCTACACCTTC.

A remark on this clone: One end of the junction fails to match germline, which may point to a read error. The CDR3 DNA is TGTGCCAGCTCGCCACCGACAGGGGGCGGTCCTCGGAACGAGCAGTACTTC. This sequence encodes CASSPPTGGGPRNEQYF. V gene TRBV18 combines with J gene TRBJ2-7; 10 nucleotides line up with TRBD1. CDR3 length: 17 residues. In germline, CDR1 is KGHSH, CDR2 LQKENI.

The chain uses TRBV7-8 and TRBJ1-4; D is ambiguous. V shed 2 bases and J shed 0 bases, with 10 bases lying between them. The CDR3 contains 16 residues. Germline assignment: CDR1 SGHVS and CDR2 FQNEAQ. The chain's CDR3 is CASSLNGATTNEKLFF. The DNA of the CDR3 is TGTGCCAGCAGCTTAAATGGTGCGACAACTAATGAAAAACTGTTTTTT.

Only one count was recorded for this clone. The CDR3 region has the DNA TGTGCCAGCAGCTTAGACAGGGCTCCTTGGGGCTACACCTTC. This encodes CASSLDRAPWGYTF. V and J are TRBV7-9 and TRBJ1-2, with D perhaps matching TRBD1 (6 bases). CDR3 size: 14 residues. V gave up 1 base and J gave up 8 bases, with 14 bases separating them. Germline V gene data show CDR1 as SEHNR and CDR2 as FQNEAQ (reference sequence).

This clone appeared a single time. The genes are TRBV11-2 and TRBJ2-5; D gene uncertain. This CDR3 spans 13 amino acids. V lost 1 base and J 8 bases, leaving 11 bases between the germline ends. From germline, CDR1 is SGHAT and CDR2 FQNNGV. CDR3 in amino acids: CASSLGASGTQYF. The CDR3 DNA reads TGTGCCAGCAGCTTAGGGGCTAGTGGTACCCAGTACTTC.